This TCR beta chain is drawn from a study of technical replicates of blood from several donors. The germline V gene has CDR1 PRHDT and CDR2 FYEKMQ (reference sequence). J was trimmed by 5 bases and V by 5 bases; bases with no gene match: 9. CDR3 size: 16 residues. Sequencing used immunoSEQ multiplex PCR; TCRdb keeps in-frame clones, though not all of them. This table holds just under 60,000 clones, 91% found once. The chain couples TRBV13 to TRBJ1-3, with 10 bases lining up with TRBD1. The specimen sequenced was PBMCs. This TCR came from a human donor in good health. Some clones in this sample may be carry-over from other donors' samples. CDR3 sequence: CASSRSATGGRNTIYF. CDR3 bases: TGTGCCAGCAGCCGGTCTGCGACAGGGGGCAGAAACACCATATATTTT.